Here is one TCR beta chain with its context. This sample stems from a study of regulatory T cells in long-lasting Graves disease. Combining iRepertoire HTBI primers with Arm-PCR of CDR3 regions, the authors built TCR beta libraries. TCRdb re-derived calls from the multiplex PCR reads in MiXCR, one entry per CDR3 protein. The profile covers roughly 500,000 distinct CDR3 sequences, with around a fifth appearing a single time and roughly 6.9% taken by the ten largest. V lost 5 bases to trimming and J lost 4 bases, with 12 bases between them. CDR1 and CDR2 (germline): PRHDT, FYEKMQ (reference sequence). The CDR3 is 13 residues long. As to time point: persistent/refractory GD, antithyroid drugs over 5 years with positive TRAb. The TCR library was made from RNA that had been extracted from PBMCs in TRIzol.

Sequences were derived from peripheral blood mononuclear cells (PBMCs), sampled when the disease was refractory, from a patient treated with antithyroid drugs. The rearrangement joins TRBV13 to TRBJ2-7; no clear D. The receptor was derived from a female donor with Graves disease. CDR3 DNA sequence: TGTGCCAGCAGCGCCCCCACCCGTTACGAGCAGTACTTC. It encodes CASSAPTRYEQYF.